These 11 T cell receptor beta chains were all obtained from the same sample, sequenced in a study of cytomegalovirus exposure and HLA in healthy donors. The PCR used 60 Vbeta and 13 Jbeta primers. The repertoire was sequenced with immunoSEQ multiplex PCR; TCRdb's copy has only in-frame clones and lacks some. The table lists roughly 110,000 clones, 77% of them singletons. Source material: PBMCs. These TCRs come from a man in his forties in good health and CMV-seropositive.

This chain uses TRBV15 with TRBJ1-1, with D perhaps matching TRBD1 (5 bases). V lost 1 base and J 1 base, leaving 10 bases between the germline ends. Per the germline V gene, CDR1 is LNHNV and CDR2 is YYDKDF (reference sequence). The CDR3 loop spans 15 amino acids. The CDR3, as DNA: TGTGCCACCAGCAGAGGGACACTTACGAACACTGAAGCTTTCTTT. The encoded protein is CATSRGTLTNTEAFF.

The chain's CDR3 is CASSLGWLAGGGETQYF. The CDR3 bases are TGTGCCAGCAGTTTGGGGTGGCTAGCGGGGGGAGGAGAGACCCAGTACTTC. J is TRBJ2-5 and V is TRBV28, with 11 bases that match TRBD2. Per the germline V gene, CDR1 is MDHEN and CDR2 is SYDVKM. The CDR3 totals 17 residues. J was trimmed by 4 bases and V by 3 bases; bases with no gene match: 10.

The CDR3 sequence is CASRGSTGTDTQYF. The CDR3 DNA is TGCGCCAGCAGGGGCAGTACGGGCACAGATACGCAGTATTTT. The chain uses TRBV5-1 and TRBJ2-3; no firm D call. The germline V and J ends were trimmed by 5 bases and 1 base, with 11 bases remaining between them. The CDR3 has 14 amino acids. Per the germline V gene, CDR1 is SGHRS and CDR2 is YFSETQ.

The chain uses TRBV7-2 and TRBJ1-2, with 9 bases identical to TRBD1. The CDR3 contains 16 residues. Germline V gives CDR1 SGHTA, CDR2 FQGNSA. V shed 2 bases and J 8 bases; nucleotides not matched to a gene: 12. The CDR3 region is CASSLLGTGPIGGYTF. The CDR3 DNA follows: TGTGCCAGCAGCTTATTGGGGACAGGGCCAATCGGAGGCTACACCTTC.

This chain joins TRBV5-1 and TRBJ2-5; 13 nucleotides align to TRBD2. Trimming at V came to 4 bases and at J to 3 bases, leaving 9 bases not matched to a gene. Germline V gene lookup returns CDR1 SGHRS and CDR2 YFSETQ. The CDR3 covers 17 residues. The CDR3 here is CASSLWTSGGGKETQYF. The CDR3 nucleotides are TGCGCCAGCAGCCTCTGGACTAGCGGGGGTGGGAAAGAGACCCAGTACTTC.

This chain uses TRBV11-1 with TRBJ2-7, with 12 bases matching TRBD1. The V gene end was trimmed by 1 base and the J gene end by 4 bases; junction bases not matched to a gene: 5. Germline lookup yields CDR1 SGHAT and CDR2 FQDESV (reference sequence). The CDR3 covers 16 residues. The CDR3 spells CASSLGWGQGAYEQYF. DNA for the CDR3: TGTGCCAGCAGCTTAGGCTGGGGACAGGGGGCATACGAGCAGTACTTC.

The chain is built from TRBV18 and TRBJ2-7; TRBD1 agrees at 9 bases. Germline V gene data show CDR1 as KGHSH and CDR2 as LQKENI. The CDR3 is 15 amino acids. With V trimmed by 1 base and J by 4 bases, 5 bases remained unmatched. The CDR3 sequence is CASSPRKQGAYEQYF. As DNA, the CDR3 is TGTGCCAGCTCACCACGTAAACAGGGGGCATACGAGCAGTACTTC.

V and J are TRBV4-3 and TRBJ2-3; tentative D call: TRBD2 (5 bases). This CDR3 spans 13 amino acids. Trimming pared 1 base from V and 5 bases from J, leaving 7 bases between. CDR1 and CDR2 (germline): LGHNA, YSLEER. CDR3 amino acids: CASSQAEGDTQYF. CDR3 coding DNA: TGCGCCAGCAGCCAAGCAGAGGGAGATACGCAGTATTTT.

The V call is TRBV7-2, the J call TRBJ1-6, with TRBD1 matching 9 bases. The CDR3 contains 16 residues. V lost 6 bases to trimming and J lost 5 bases; unmatched junction nucleotides: 8. The V gene's germline CDR1 is SGHTA and CDR2 FQGNSA. This chain's CDR3 is CASRHGTGSHNSPLHF. The CDR3 nucleotides read TGTGCCAGCAGGCATGGGACAGGGTCCCATAATTCACCCCTCCACTTT.

V gene TRBV4-3 combines with J gene TRBJ2-3; TRBD1 matches 9 bases. The CDR3 consists of 18 residues. Germline trimming cut 1 base from V and 2 bases from J; bases unmatched to any gene: 10. Per germline, CDR1 LGHNA and CDR2 YSLEER. In DNA, the CDR3 is TGCGCCAGCAGCCAAGGCTCCGTACAGGGGGCTCCCACAGATACGCAGTATTTT. It yields the protein CASSQGSVQGAPTDTQYF.

This clone occurred once. This chain connects TRBV4-3 to TRBJ2-4, with D tentatively TRBD2 (6 bases). V was shortened by 3 bases and J by 0 bases, with 21 bases between the two germline ends. Looked up from germline, CDR1 is LGHNA and CDR2 is YSLEER. The CDR3 sequence is 19 residues long. CDR3 amino acids: CASSQGYQEGRLAKNIQYF. The DNA of the CDR3 is TGCGCCAGCAGCCAGGGCTACCAGGAAGGGAGGCTAGCCAAAAACATTCAGTACTTC.